This T cell receptor beta chain appears in the sequencing data of a study of T cells after yellow fever vaccination. This clonotype was counted many times. The antigen is undetermined. Study-wide results and limits: Within FACS-sorted repertoires, abundant clonotypes contaminating from the bulk population could be present. Weaker in magnitude, the secondary response showed a faster peak on day 5 versus 15. In post-booster samples, most primary-vaccination clones reappeared (about 97% CD4, 88% CD8).

TCR cDNA, made by 5'RACE template switching, carried an added universal primer site and UMIs. TCRdb analysed the 5' RACE reads with MiXCR anew, one entry per CDR3 protein. This table holds 300,000 to 350,000 distinct CDR3 sequences, around 4.5% found once. Trimming left V 4 bases short and J 4 bases short, with 13 bases between. The CDR3 sequence is 15 residues long. Sequences were derived from PBMCs, sampled 15 days after the yellow fever booster vaccination. The sequence was obtained from a young man who received the YFV17D yellow fever vaccine. The V and J genes are TRBV12-3 or TRBV12-4 and TRBJ1-4; maybe TRBD1 (6 bases). The CDR3 here is CASSYQGTLNEKLFF. As DNA, the CDR3 is TGTGCCAGCAGTTACCAAGGGACACTTAATGAAAAACTGTTTTTT.